The rows below give T cell receptor beta chains drawn from one sample of a study of T cell repertoires in cytomegalovirus infection. TCRdb independently ran MiXCR on the reads; one entry per CDR3 protein. This table holds roughly 280,000 distinct CDR3 sequences, approximately 15% found once. Sequencing used PBMCs. These receptors were collected from a human donor in good health (CMV status not recorded). Some clones in this sample may be carry-over from other donors' samples. The CDR3 runs from the conserved cysteine through the conserved F or W. The D gene is left open where the match is weak. Rows give clone size only sometimes, using once, few, many, or a class for an expanded clone.

V gene	CDR3 length	J gene	clone size	D gene	CDR3 protein	CDR3 DNA
TRBV4-1	15	TRBJ2-2	NA	NA	CASSQALGLNGELFF	TGCGCCAGCAGCCAAGCTCTGGGTTTGAACGGGGAGCTGTTTTTT
TRBV12-3/TRBV12-4	18	TRBJ1-5	many	NA	CASSLRGIGSRGNQPQHF	TGTGCCAGCAGTCTAAGGGGGATAGGCTCGCGGGGCAATCAGCCCCAGCATTTT
TRBV12-5	13	TRBJ2-3	few	NA	CASGLALADTQYF	TGTGCTAGTGGTTTGGCACTAGCAGATACGCAGTATTTT
TRBV20-1	18	TRBJ2-3	NA	TRBD2	CSARGASGGPSITDTQYF	TGCAGTGCTAGGGGGGCGTCGGGAGGGCCGAGCATAACAGATACGCAGTATTTT
TRBV25-1	14	TRBJ2-1	NA	NA	CASSESGAYNEQFF	TGTGCCAGCAGTGAAAGCGGAGCCTACAATGAGCAGTTCTTC
TRBV28	13	TRBJ2-5	NA	NA	CASSLNYPETQYF	TGTGCCAGCAGTTTGAACTACCCAGAGACCCAGTACTTC
TRBV15	15	TRBJ1-5	few	NA	CATSSPTGDPGPQHF	TGTGCCACCAGCAGCCCAACGGGGGACCCAGGGCCCCAGCATTTT
TRBV6-1	15	TRBJ2-3	many	NA	CASSTLGGVTDTQYF	TGTGCCAGCAGCACCCTGGGTGGTGTCACAGATACGCAGTATTTT
TRBV6-1	15	TRBJ2-2	many	TRBD1	CASRGTGMNTGELFF	TGTGCCAGCAGGGGGACAGGGATGAACACCGGGGAGCTGTTTTTT
TRBV20-1	14	TRBJ1-2	NA	NA	CSARMETGNYGYTF	TGCAGTGCTAGAATGGAGACAGGAAACTATGGCTACACCTTC
TRBV7-2	15	TRBJ2-2	many	NA	CASNALQGGTGELFF	TGTGCCAGCAACGCTCTTCAGGGGGGGACCGGGGAGCTGTTTTTT
TRBV11-1	15	TRBJ2-5	few	NA	CASSFYRTGGETQYF	TGTGCCAGCAGCTTCTATCGCACTGGGGGAGAGACCCAGTACTTC
TRBV19	13	TRBJ2-7	few	TRBD1	CASRGQGDYEQYF	TGTGCCAGTAGAGGACAGGGGGACTACGAGCAGTACTTC
TRBV20-1	16	TRBJ1-6	NA	NA	CSARGRGGTYNSPLHF	TGCAGTGCTAGAGGGAGGGGGGGCACCTATAATTCACCCCTCCACTTT
TRBV7-3	13	TRBJ2-7	few	TRBD1	CASSYSTGYEQYF	TGTGCCAGCAGTTATTCGACAGGGTACGAGCAGTACTTC
TRBV6-1	13	TRBJ1-5	many	NA	CATTSEPHQPQHF	TGTGCCACCACCTCGGAGCCGCATCAGCCCCAGCATTTT
TRBV20-1	14	TRBJ2-4	many	TRBD1	CSARDRGYRNIQYF	TGCAGTGCTAGGGACAGGGGATATCGAAACATTCAGTACTTC
TRBV28	14	TRBJ1-2	NA	NA	CASSLGSGGYGYTF	TGTGCCAGCAGTTTGGGTAGCGGCGGGTATGGCTACACCTTC